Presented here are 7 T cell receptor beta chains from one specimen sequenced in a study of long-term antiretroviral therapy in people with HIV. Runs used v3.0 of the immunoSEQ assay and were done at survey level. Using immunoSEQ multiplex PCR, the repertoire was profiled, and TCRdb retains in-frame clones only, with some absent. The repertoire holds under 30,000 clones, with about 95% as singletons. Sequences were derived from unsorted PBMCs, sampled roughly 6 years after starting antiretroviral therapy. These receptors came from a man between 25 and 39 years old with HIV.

Here the CDR3 reads CASSPTSGGAYEQYF. For the CDR3, the DNA is TGTGCCAGCAGCCCTACTAGCGGGGGAGCCTACGAGCAGTACTTC. The chain joins TRBV7-2 to TRBJ2-7; 11 bases are shared with TRBD2. The germline CDR1 and CDR2 sequences are SGHTA and FQGNSA. The CDR3 is 15 residues long. With V trimmed by 5 bases and J by 2 bases, 5 bases remained unmatched.

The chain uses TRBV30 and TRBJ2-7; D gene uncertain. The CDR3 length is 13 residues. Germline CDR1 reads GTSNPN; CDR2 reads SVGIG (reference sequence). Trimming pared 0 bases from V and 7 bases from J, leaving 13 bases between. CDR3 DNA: TGTGCCTGGAGTGTACCTTGGGCATGGGAGCAGTACTTC. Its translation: CAWSVPWAWEQYF.

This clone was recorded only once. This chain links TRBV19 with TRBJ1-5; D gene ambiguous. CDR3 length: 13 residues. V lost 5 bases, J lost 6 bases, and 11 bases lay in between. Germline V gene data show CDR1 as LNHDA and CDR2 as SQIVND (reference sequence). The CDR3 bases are TGTGCCAGTAGTCCCCCCGGGATTCAGCCCCAGCATTTT. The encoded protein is CASSPPGIQPQHF.

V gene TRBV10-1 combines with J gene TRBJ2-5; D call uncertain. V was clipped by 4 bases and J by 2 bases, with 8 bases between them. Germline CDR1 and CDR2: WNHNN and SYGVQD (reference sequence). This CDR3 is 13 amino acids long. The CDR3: CASSAQVQETQYF. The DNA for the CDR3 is TGCGCCAGCAGTGCGCAGGTTCAAGAGACCCAGTACTTC.

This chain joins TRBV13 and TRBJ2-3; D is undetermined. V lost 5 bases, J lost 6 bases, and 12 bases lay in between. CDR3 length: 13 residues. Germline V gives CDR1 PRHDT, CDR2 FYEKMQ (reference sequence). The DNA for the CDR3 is TGTGCCAGCAGCCTTGGAGACGGGGATACGCAGTATTTT. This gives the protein CASSLGDGDTQYF.

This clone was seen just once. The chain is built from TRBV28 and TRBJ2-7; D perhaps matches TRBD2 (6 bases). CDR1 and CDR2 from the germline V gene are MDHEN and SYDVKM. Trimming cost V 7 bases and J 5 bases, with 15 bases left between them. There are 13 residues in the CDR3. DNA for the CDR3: TGTGCCAGCAATCCAGGGAGGTCCGACGAGCAGTACTTC. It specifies CASNPGRSDEQYF.

CDR3 sequence: CASSLEQGSISPLHF. The CDR3 nucleotides read TGCGCCAGCAGCTTGGAGCAGGGGTCGATTTCACCCCTCCACTTT. The genes are TRBV5-1 and TRBJ1-6, with a possible D match to TRBD1 (6 bases). Germline V gene data show CDR1 as SGHRS and CDR2 as YFSETQ. This CDR3 spans 15 amino acids. Trimming left V 0 bases short and J 9 bases short, with 13 bases between.